These T cell receptor beta chains were read from a single sample in a study of OX40 agonist ivuxolimab in advanced cancers. Clones were sequenced by immunoSEQ multiplex PCR, and TCRdb holds only the in-frame ones, with some missing. The sample has some 16,000 clones; approximately 76% are singletons. The input for sequencing was CD4+ or CD8+ T cells sorted from blood, taken in a trial of the OX40 agonist ivuxolimab. The receptors stem from an adult with an advanced solid tumor such as melanoma, head and neck, liver or kidney cancer. CDR3s include the opening cysteine and the closing phenylalanine or tryptophan. The D gene is left open where the match is weak. Size is omitted from some rows. Given values are once, few, many or a class for expanded clones.

D gene	clone size	J gene	V gene	CDR3 protein	CDR3 DNA
NA	NA	TRBJ1-2	TRBV15	CATSRDRGGGGFGYTF	TGTGCCACCAGCAGAGATCGAGGGGGGGGTGGCTTTGGCTACACCTTC
TRBD1	NA	TRBJ2-7	TRBV2	CASSGGRGGLYEQYF	TGTGCCAGCAGTGGGGGTAGAGGGGGCTTATACGAGCAGTACTTC
NA	NA	TRBJ2-1	TRBV4-2	CASSQVSGGIGNEQFF	TGTGCCAGCAGCCAAGTTTCAGGCGGGATAGGCAATGAGCAGTTCTTC
NA	few	TRBJ1-1	TRBV4-2	CASSQNRENTEAFF	TGTGCCAGCAGCCAGAACAGGGAAAACACTGAAGCTTTCTTT
NA	NA	TRBJ1-5	TRBV6-1	CASSEEDSLAGPQHF	TGTGCCAGCAGTGAAGAGGACAGCCTAGCGGGACCCCAGCATTTT
NA	few	TRBJ2-7	TRBV7-9	CASSPDNYEQYF	TGTGCCAGCAGTCCCGACAACTACGAGCAGTACTTC
TRBD2	NA	TRBJ2-3	TRBV4-1	CASSQVQRGPDTQYF	TGCGCCAGCAGCCAAGTGCAGCGGGGTCCAGATACGCAGTATTTT
NA	NA	TRBJ1-3	TRBV7-9	CASSHTAEAIGNTIYF	TGTGCCAGCAGCCATACAGCGGAGGCGATTGGAAACACCATATATTTT
NA	few	TRBJ1-5	TRBV4-1	CASSQDRSNQPQHF	TGCGCCAGCAGCCAAGATCGGAGCAATCAGCCCCAGCATTTT
TRBD1	NA	TRBJ1-3	TRBV7-9	CASSAKPDRVLDTIYF	TGTGCCAGCAGCGCGAAGCCGGACAGGGTCCTGGACACCATATATTTT
NA	NA	TRBJ2-5	TRBV29-1	CSVEDWGEVGETQYF	TGCAGCGTTGAAGATTGGGGTGAGGTGGGGGAGACCCAGTACTTC
NA	NA	TRBJ1-1	TRBV4-1	CASSQVGNTEAFF	TGCGCCAGCAGCCAAGTTGGGAACACTGAAGCTTTCTTT
NA	many	TRBJ1-5	TRBV30	CAWRTNQPQHF	TGTGCCTGGAGGACCAATCAGCCCCAGCATTTT
NA	NA	TRBJ2-3	TRBV7-3	CASSLSTGLGDTQYF	TGTGCCAGCAGCTTAAGTACGGGCCTAGGGGATACGCAGTATTTT
TRBD1	NA	TRBJ1-1	TRBV6-6	CASSRYRGDTEAFF	TGTGCCAGCAGTCGATACAGGGGAGACACTGAAGCTTTCTTT
TRBD1	NA	TRBJ1-4	TRBV7-9	CASSSGQDYEKLFF	TGTGCCAGCAGCTCGGGACAGGATTATGAAAAACTGTTTTTT
NA	NA	TRBJ1-2	TRBV14	CASSQAPGNLNYGYTF	TGTGCCAGCAGCCAAGCCCCCGGGAACCTTAACTATGGCTACACCTTC
NA	NA	TRBJ1-5	TRBV28	CASSAGTPGQPQHF	TGTGCCAGCAGTGCCGGGACCCCAGGGCAGCCCCAGCATTTT
NA	NA	TRBJ2-3	TRBV5-6	CASSPIPTGGGTDTQYF	TGTGCCAGCAGCCCTATCCCGACAGGAGGGGGCACAGATACGCAGTATTTT
NA	few	TRBJ1-4	TRBV11-3	CASSFIAGEGDEKLFF	TGTGCCAGCAGCTTCATCGCTGGCGAAGGGGATGAAAAACTGTTTTTT
NA	NA	TRBJ2-7	TRBV29-1	CSVDGGYEQYF	TGCAGCGTTGATGGGGGATACGAGCAGTACTTC
TRBD2	NA	TRBJ2-2	TRBV29-1	CSVVLAVNTGELFF	TGCAGCGTTGTTCTAGCGGTGAACACCGGGGAGCTGTTTTTT
NA	few	TRBJ2-2	TRBV9	CASSTSGELFF	TGTGCCAGCAGCACATCCGGGGAGCTGTTTTTT
TRBD2	NA	TRBJ2-5	TRBV4-1	CASTARTSGGLSETQYF	TGCGCCAGCACCGCAAGGACTAGCGGGGGGTTGTCCGAGACCCAGTACTTC
NA	few	TRBJ1-1	TRBV27	CASSTKLNTEAFF	TGTGCCAGCAGTACCAAGCTGAACACTGAAGCTTTCTTT
NA	NA	TRBJ2-3	TRBV27	CASSFRAPDYTDTQYF	TGTGCCAGCAGTTTTAGGGCCCCAGATTACACAGATACGCAGTATTTT
TRBD1	NA	TRBJ1-1	TRBV4-3	CASSQVTGGSEAFF	TGCGCCAGCAGCCAAGTTACAGGGGGCTCTGAAGCTTTCTTT
NA	medium-sized	TRBJ2-1	TRBV9	CASSTSTSEQFF	TGTGCCAGCAGCACCTCGACGTCTGAGCAGTTCTTC
NA	NA	TRBJ2-5	TRBV2	CASRGRGETQYF	TGTGCCAGCAGGGGGCGGGGAGAGACCCAGTACTTC
NA	once	TRBJ2-7	TRBV6-1	CASSDFEGYEQYF	TGTGCCAGCAGTGATTTTGAAGGCTACGAGCAGTACTTC
NA	NA	TRBJ2-3	TRBV7-6	CASSLGPGEGDTQYF	TGTGCCAGCAGCTTAGGGCCGGGAGAGGGTGATACGCAGTATTTT
TRBD2	NA	TRBJ2-3	TRBV7-2	CASSLAASGRAEIADTQYF	TGTGCCAGCAGCTTAGCGGCTAGCGGGAGGGCCGAAATCGCAGATACGCAGTATTTT
NA	NA	TRBJ2-1	TRBV7-6	CASSLEAAGNYNEQFF	TGTGCCAGCAGCTTAGAAGCTGCGGGGAATTACAATGAGCAGTTCTTC
TRBD1	NA	TRBJ2-5	TRBV7-9	CASRGQAAAYETQYF	TGTGCCAGCAGGGGACAGGCAGCGGCATACGAGACCCAGTACTTC
NA	NA	TRBJ2-7	TRBV7-9	CASSSSLPDYEQYF	TGTGCCAGCAGTTCATCACTCCCCGACTACGAGCAGTACTTC
TRBD1	NA	TRBJ1-2	TRBV5-5	CASSLIGTASNYGYTF	TGTGCCAGCAGCTTAATCGGGACAGCATCTAACTATGGCTACACCTTC
NA	NA	TRBJ1-1	TRBV7-6	CASSLEAGTEAFF	TGTGCCAGCAGCTTAGAGGCGGGAACTGAAGCTTTCTTT
TRBD1	once	TRBJ2-3	TRBV10-2	CATRPRDRGTDTQYF	TGCGCCACCAGGCCCCGGGACAGGGGGACAGATACGCAGTATTTT
TRBD1	NA	TRBJ1-2	TRBV6-8	CASSYRGQGGYTF	TGTGCCAGCAGTTACAGGGGGCAAGGGGGCTACACCTTC
NA	once	TRBJ1-1	TRBV27	CASRPGHNTEAFF	TGTGCCAGCAGGCCTGGGCATAACACTGAAGCTTTCTTT
NA	few	TRBJ2-2	TRBV27	CASSPGGGGELFF	TGTGCCAGCAGTCCTGGTGGGGGCGGGGAGCTGTTTTTT
NA	NA	TRBJ2-7	TRBV27	CASSLSSGSEQYF	TGTGCCAGCAGTTTATCGTCGGGGAGCGAGCAGTACTTC